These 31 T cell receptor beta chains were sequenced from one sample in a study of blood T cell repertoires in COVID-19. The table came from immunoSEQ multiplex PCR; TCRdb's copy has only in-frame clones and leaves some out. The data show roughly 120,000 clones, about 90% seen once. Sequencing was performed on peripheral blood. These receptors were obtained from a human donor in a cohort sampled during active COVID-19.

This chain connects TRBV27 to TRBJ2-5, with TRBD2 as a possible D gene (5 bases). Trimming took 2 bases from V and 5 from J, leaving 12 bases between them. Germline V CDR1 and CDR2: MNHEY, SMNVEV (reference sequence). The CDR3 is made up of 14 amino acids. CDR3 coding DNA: TGTGCCAGCAGTTTAGGTGGGAGTCGGGAGACCCAGTACTTC. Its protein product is CASSLGGSRETQYF.

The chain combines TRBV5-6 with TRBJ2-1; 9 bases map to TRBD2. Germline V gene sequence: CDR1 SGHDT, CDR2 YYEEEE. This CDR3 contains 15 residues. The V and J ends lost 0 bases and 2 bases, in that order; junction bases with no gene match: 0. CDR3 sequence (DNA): TGTGCCAGCAGCTTGGGACTAGCGGCCTACAATGAGCAGTTCTTC. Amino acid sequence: CASSLGLAAYNEQFF.

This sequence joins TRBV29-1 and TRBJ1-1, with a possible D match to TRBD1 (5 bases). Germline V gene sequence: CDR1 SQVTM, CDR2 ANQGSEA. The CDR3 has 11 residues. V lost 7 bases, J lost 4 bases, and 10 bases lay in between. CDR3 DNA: TGCAGCGGGGGGTGGGCCACTGAAGCTTTCTTT. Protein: CSGGWATEAFF.

Here the CDR3 DNA reads TGTGCCAGCCGGTCCGGCACCGGGGAGCTGTTTTTT. This encodes CASRSGTGELFF. The chain links TRBV28 to TRBJ2-2; D call uncertain. Germline V gene data show CDR1 as MDHEN and CDR2 as SYDVKM. V dropped 8 bases and J dropped 4 bases, with 8 bases sitting between them. This CDR3 contains 12 residues.

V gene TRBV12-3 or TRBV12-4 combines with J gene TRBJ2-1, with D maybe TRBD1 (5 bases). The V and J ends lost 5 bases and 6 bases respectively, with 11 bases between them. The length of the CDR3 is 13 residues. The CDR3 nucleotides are TGTGCCAGCAGTCTCGGACACATCAATGAGCAGTTCTTC. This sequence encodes CASSLGHINEQFF.

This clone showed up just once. CDR3 sequence reads: CASSLGAVDYNEQFF. The DNA of the CDR3 is TGTGCCAGCAGTTTAGGGGCGGTCGACTACAATGAGCAGTTCTTC. The chain joins TRBV6-4 to TRBJ2-1; D possibly corresponds to TRBD1 (5 bases). CDR3 length: 15 amino acids. Germline CDR1 MRHNA, CDR2 SNTAGT. V lost 5 bases to trimming and J lost 3 bases, with 14 bases between them.

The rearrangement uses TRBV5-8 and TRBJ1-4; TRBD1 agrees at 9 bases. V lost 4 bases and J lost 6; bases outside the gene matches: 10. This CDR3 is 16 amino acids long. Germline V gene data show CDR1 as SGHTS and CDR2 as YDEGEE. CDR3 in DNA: TGTGCCAGCAGCCCGGGACAGGGCGTGGGGGATGAAAAACTGTTTTTT. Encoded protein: CASSPGQGVGDEKLFF.

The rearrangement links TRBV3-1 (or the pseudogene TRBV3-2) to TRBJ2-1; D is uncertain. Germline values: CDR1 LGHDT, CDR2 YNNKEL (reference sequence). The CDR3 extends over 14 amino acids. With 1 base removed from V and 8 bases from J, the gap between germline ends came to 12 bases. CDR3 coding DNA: TGTGCCAGCAGCCAAGGGCAAGGTCGGGATGAGCAGTTCTTC. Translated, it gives CASSQGQGRDEQFF.

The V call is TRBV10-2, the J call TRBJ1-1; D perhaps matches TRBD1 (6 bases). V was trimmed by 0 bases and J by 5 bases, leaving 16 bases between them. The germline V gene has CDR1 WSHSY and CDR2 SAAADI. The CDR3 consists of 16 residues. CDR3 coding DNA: TGCGCCAGCAGTGAGTCGGGGGCCTCCATATCGACTGAAGCTTTCTTT. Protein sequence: CASSESGASISTEAFF.

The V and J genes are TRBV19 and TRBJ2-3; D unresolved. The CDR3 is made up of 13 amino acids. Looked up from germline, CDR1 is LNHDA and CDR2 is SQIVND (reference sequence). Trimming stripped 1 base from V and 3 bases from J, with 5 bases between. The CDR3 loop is CASSIGRTDTQYF. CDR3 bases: TGTGCCAGTAGTATAGGTCGGACAGATACGCAGTATTTT.

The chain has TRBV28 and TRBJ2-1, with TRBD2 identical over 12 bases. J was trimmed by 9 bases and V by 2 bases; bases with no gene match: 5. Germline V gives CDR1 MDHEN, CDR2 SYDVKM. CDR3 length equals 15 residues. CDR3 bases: TGTGCCAGCAGTTTACGGACTAGCGGGACCTTTGAGCAGTTCTTC. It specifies CASSLRTSGTFEQFF.

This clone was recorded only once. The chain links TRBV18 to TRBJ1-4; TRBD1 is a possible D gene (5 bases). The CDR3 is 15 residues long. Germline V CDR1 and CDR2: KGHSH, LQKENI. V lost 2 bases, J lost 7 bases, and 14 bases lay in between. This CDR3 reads CASSPGAGFGEKLFF. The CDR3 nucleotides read TGTGCCAGCTCACCAGGAGCAGGGTTTGGTGAAAAACTGTTTTTT.

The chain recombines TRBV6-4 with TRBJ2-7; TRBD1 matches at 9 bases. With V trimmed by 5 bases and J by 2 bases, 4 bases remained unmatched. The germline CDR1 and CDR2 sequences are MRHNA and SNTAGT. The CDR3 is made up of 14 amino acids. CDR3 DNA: TGTGCCAGCAGTCTGAACAGGGGGCCCTACGAGCAGTACTTC. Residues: CASSLNRGPYEQYF.

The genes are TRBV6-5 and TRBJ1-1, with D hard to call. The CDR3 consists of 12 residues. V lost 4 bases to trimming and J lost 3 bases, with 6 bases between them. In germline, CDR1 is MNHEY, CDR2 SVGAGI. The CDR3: CASSSQDTEAFF. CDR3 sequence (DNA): TGTGCCAGCAGTTCTCAGGACACTGAAGCTTTCTTT.

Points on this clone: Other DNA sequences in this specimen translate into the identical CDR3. CDR3 sequence reads: CASTRSGELFF. The DNA for the CDR3 is TGTGCCAGCACCCGTAGCGGGGAGCTGTTTTTT. The chain has TRBV3-1 (or the pseudogene TRBV3-2) and TRBJ2-2, with D unclear. V was trimmed by 7 bases and J by 7 bases, leaving 7 bases between them. The V gene's germline CDR1 is LGHDT and CDR2 YNNKEL (reference sequence). The CDR3 has 11 amino acids.

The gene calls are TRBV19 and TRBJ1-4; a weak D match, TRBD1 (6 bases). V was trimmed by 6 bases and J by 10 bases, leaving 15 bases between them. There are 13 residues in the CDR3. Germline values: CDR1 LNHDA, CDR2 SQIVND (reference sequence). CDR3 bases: TGTGCCAGTAGGACGACAGGAGGCGTAAAACTGTTTTTT. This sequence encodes CASRTTGGVKLFF.

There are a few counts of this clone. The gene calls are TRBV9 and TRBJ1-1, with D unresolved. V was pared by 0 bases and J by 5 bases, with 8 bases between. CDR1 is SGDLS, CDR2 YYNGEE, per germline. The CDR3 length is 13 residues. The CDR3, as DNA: TGTGCCAGCAGCGTAGCAGGATATACTGAAGCTTTCTTT. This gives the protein CASSVAGYTEAFF. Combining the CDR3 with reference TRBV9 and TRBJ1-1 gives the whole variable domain DSGVTQTPKHLITATGQRVTLRCSPRSGDLSVYWYQQSLDQGLQFLIQYYNGEERAKGNILERFSAQQFPDLHSELNLSSLELGDSALYFCASSVAGYTEAFFGQGTRLTVV.

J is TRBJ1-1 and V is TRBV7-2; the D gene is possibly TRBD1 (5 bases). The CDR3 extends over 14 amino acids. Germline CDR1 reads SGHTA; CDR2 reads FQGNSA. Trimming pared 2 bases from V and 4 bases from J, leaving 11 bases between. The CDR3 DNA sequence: TGTGCCAGCAGCTTACAGGGAGGGATCACTGAAGCTTTCTTT. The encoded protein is CASSLQGGITEAFF.

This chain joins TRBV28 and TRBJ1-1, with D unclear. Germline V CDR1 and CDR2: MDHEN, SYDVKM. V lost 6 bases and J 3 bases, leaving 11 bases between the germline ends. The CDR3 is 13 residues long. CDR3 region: CASRTPTYTEAFF. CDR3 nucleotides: TGTGCCAGCAGAACCCCCACATACACTGAAGCTTTCTTT. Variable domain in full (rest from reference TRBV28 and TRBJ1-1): DVKVTQSSRYLVKRTGEKVFLECVQDMDHENMFWYRQDPGLGLRLIYFSYDVKMKEKGDIPEGYSVSREKKERFSLILESASTNQTSMYLCASRTPTYTEAFFGQGTRLTVV.

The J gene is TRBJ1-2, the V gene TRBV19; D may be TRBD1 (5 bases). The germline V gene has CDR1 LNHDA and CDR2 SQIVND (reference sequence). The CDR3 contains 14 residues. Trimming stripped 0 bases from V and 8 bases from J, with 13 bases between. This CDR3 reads CASSIDGTASGYTF. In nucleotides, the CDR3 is TGTGCCAGTAGTATAGATGGGACTGCGTCGGGCTACACCTTC.

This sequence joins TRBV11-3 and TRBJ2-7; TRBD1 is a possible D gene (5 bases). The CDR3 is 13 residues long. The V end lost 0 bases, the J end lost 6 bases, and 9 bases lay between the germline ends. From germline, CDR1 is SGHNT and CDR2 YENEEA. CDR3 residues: CASSLDRVGEQYF. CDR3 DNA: TGTGCCAGCAGCTTAGACAGGGTTGGCGAGCAGTACTTC.

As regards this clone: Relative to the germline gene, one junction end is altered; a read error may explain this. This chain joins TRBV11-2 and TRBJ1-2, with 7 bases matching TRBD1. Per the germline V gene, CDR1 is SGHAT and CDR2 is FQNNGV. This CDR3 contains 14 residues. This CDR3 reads CASSSEQTRTGCTF. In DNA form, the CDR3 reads TGTGCCAGCAGCTCGGAACAGACAAGGACAGGCTGCACCTTC.

The DNA for the CDR3 is TGTGCCAGCGCGGCCAGCGCCAACTACGAGCAGTACTTC. Translating it yields CASAASANYEQYF. This chain links TRBV12-3 or TRBV12-4 with TRBJ2-7; D gene uncertain. CDR3 size: 13 residues. V was trimmed by 8 bases and J by 3 bases, leaving 14 bases between them.

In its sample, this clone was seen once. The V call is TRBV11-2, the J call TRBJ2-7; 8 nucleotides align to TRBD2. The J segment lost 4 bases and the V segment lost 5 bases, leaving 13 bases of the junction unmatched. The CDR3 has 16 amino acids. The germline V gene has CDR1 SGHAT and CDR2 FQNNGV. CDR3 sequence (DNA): TGTGCCAGCAGCCCACGAACGGGCGGGGGGCTGTACGAGCAGTACTTC. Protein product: CASSPRTGGGLYEQYF.

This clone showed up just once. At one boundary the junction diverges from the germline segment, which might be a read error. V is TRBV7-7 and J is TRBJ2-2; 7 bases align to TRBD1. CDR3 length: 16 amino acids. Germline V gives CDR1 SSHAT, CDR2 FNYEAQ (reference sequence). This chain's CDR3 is CASSPNRGENTGELFF. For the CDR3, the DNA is TGTGCTAGCAGTCCGAACAGGGGCGAGAACACCGGGGAGCTGTTTTTT.

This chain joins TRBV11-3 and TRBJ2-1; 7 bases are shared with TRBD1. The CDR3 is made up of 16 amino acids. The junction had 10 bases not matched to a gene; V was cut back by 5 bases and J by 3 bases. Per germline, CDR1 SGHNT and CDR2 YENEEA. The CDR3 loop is CASSPPDRVFYNEQFF. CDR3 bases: TGTGCCAGCAGCCCACCCGACAGGGTATTCTACAATGAGCAGTTCTTC.

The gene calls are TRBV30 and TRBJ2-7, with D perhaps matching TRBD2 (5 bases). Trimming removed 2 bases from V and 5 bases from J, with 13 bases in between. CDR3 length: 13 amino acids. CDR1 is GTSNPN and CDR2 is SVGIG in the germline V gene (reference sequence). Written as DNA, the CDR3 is TGTGCCTGGAGTCCTCCCGCGGGCCACGAGCAGTACTTC. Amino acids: CAWSPPAGHEQYF.

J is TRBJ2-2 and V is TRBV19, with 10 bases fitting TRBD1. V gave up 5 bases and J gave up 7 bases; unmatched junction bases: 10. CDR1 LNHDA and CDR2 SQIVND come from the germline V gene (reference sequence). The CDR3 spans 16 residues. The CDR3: CASSSQTGGAGGELFF. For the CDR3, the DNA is TGTGCCAGTAGTTCGCAGACAGGGGGCGCGGGCGGGGAGCTGTTTTTT.

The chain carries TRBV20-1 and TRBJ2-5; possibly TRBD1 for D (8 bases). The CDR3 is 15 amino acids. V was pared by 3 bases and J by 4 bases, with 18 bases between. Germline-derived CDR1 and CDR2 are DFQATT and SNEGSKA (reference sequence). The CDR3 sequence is CSASPGTGGGETQYF. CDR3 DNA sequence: TGCAGTGCTAGTCCCGGGACAGGCGGGGGAGAGACCCAGTACTTC.

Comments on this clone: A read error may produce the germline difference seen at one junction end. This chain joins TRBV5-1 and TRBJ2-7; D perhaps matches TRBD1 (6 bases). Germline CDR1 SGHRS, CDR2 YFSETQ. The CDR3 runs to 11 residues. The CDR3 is CASSPEDTGSF. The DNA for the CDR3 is TGCGCCAGCAGCCCAGAGGACACAGGGTCCTTC.

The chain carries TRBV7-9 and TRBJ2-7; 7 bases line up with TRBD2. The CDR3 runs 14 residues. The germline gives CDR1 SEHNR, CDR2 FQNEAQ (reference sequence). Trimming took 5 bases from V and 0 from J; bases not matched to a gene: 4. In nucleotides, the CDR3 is TGTGCCAGCAGCCGGGGGGTAGACTCCTACGAGCAGTACTTC. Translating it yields CASSRGVDSYEQYF.